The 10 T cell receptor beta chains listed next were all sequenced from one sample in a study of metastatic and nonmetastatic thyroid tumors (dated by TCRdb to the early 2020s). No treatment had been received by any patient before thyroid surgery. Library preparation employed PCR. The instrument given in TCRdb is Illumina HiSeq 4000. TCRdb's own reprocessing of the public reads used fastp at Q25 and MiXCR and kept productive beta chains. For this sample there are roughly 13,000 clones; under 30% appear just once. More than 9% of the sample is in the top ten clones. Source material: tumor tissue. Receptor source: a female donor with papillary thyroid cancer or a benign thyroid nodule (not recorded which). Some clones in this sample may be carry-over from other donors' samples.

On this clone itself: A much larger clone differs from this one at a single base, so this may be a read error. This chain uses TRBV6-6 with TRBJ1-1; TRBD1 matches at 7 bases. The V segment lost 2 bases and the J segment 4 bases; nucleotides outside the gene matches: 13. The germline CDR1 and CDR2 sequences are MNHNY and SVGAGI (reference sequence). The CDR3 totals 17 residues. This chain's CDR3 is CASSYPPVRGRGTEAFF. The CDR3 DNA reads TGTGCCAGCAGTTACCCGCCGGTCAGGGGGAGGGGCACTGAAGCTTTCTTT.

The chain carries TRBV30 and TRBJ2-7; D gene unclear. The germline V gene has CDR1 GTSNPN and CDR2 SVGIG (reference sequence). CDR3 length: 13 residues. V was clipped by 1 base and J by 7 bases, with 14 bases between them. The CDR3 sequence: CAWSGKAPREQYF. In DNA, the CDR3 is TGTGCCTGGAGTGGAAAGGCCCCTAGGGAGCAGTACTTC. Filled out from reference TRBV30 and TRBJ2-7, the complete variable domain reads SQTIHQWPATLVQPVGSPLSLECTVEGTSNPNLYWYRQAAGRGLQLLFYSVGIGQISSEVPQNLSASRPQDRQFILSSKKLLLSDSGFYLCAWSGKAPREQYFGPGTRLTVT.

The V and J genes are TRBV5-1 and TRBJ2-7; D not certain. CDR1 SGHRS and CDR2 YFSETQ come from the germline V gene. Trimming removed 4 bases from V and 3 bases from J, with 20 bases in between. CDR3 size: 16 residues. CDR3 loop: CASSPNDLSWYYEQYF. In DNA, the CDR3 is TGCGCCAGCAGCCCAAATGACCTTTCATGGTACTACGAGCAGTACTTC.

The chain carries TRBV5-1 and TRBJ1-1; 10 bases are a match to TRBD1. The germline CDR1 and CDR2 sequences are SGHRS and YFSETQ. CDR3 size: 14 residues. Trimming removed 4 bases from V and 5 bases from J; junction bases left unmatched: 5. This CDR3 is CASSVRDRGTEAFF. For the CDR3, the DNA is TGCGCCAGCAGCGTCCGGGACAGGGGAACTGAAGCTTTCTTT.

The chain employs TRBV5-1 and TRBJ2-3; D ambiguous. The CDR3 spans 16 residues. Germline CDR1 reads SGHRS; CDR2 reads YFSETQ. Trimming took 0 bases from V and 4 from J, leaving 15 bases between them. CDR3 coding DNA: TGCGCCAGCAGCTTGGGGGCTATCGGAAGGGCAGATACGCAGTATTTT. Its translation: CASSLGAIGRADTQYF.

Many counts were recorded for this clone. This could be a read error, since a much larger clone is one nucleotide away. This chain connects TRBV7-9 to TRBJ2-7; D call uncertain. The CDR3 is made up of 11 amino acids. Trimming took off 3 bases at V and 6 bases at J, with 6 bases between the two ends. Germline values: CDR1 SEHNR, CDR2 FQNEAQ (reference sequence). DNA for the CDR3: TGTGCCAGCAGCTTCCTAGTCGAGCAGTACTTC. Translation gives CASSFLVEQYF.

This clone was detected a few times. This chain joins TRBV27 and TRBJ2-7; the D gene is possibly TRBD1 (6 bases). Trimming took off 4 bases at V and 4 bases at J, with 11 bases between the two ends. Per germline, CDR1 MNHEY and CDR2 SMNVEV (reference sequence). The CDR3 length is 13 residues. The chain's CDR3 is CASSWGRGYEQYF. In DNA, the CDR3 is TGTGCCAGCAGTTGGGGCAGGGGTTACGAGCAGTACTTC.

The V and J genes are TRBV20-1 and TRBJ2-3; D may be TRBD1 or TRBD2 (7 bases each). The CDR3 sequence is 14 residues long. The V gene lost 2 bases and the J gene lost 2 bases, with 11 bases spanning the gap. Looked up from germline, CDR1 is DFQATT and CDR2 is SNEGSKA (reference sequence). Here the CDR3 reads CSARSGTATDTQYF. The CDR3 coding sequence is TGCAGTGCTAGAAGCGGGACAGCCACAGATACGCAGTATTTT.

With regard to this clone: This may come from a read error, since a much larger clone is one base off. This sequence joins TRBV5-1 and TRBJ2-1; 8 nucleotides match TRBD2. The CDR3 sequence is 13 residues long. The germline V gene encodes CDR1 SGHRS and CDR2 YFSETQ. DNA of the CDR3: TGCGCTAGTAGCGGGGACGCTCACAATGAGCAGTTCTTC. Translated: CASSGDAHNEQFF.

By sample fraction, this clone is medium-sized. CDR3 sequence (DNA): TGTGCCTGGGATGATTTCGGGGGGAAGAACACTGAAGCTTTCTTT. It encodes CAWDDFGGKNTEAFF. The gene calls are TRBV30 and TRBJ1-1; possibly TRBD1 for D (5 bases). Trimming stripped 5 bases from V and 1 base from J, with 17 bases between. Germline values: CDR1 GTSNPN, CDR2 SVGIG (reference sequence). This CDR3 is 15 amino acids long.